This paragraph reports one TCR beta chain. This specimen belongs to a study of blood T cell repertoires in COVID-19. Turning to the study itself: COVID-19 samples from acute and convalescent phases originated in the United States, Italy and Spain.

The J segment lost 5 bases and the V segment lost 2 bases, leaving 5 bases of the junction unmatched. This CDR3 has 15 amino acids. Germline loops: CDR1 MNHEY, CDR2 SVGAGI. Sequencing was performed with immunoSEQ multiplex PCR; in TCRdb, only in-frame clones are kept and a portion is missing. The sample includes nearly 200,000 clones, roughly 90% of them seen just once. Material for sequencing was PBMCs or T cells enriched from blood (not recorded which). This sequence joins TRBV6-5 and TRBJ2-2; 7 positions match TRBD1. The TCR sequence derives from a woman between 18 and 30 years old who had recovered from COVID-19. The CDR3 here is CASSYDRVWTGELFF. The CDR3, as DNA: TGTGCCAGCAGTTACGACAGGGTGTGGACCGGGGAGCTGTTTTTT.